This TCR beta chain was sequenced in a study of blood T cells in healthy people across ages. The second PCR ran about 6 to 11 cycles with a sample-barcoded 5' primer and J-beta primers. TCRdb re-analysed the 5' RACE reads in MiXCR, keeping a single row per CDR3 protein. The sample lists about 1.7 million distinct CDR3 sequences; 28% were seen once. Trimming shortened V by 1 base and J by 2 bases, and 15 bases separated the two germline ends. The CDR3 is 16 amino acids. Germline-derived CDR1 and CDR2 are SGDLS and YYNGEE. Material for sequencing was blood. The chain couples TRBV9 to TRBJ2-5, with D unclear. This sequence was found in a woman aged 30 to 39 in good health. For the CDR3, the DNA is TGTGCCAGCAGCGTATCGTCGACGAACCCACAAGAGACCCAGTACTTC. Amino acids: CASSVSSTNPQETQYF.